These 23 T cell receptor beta chains came from one sample sequenced in a study of CD8 T cells in ankylosing spondylitis. From the 5' RACE reads, TCRdb called clonotypes with MiXCR, one entry per CDR3 protein. The sample yields fewer than 550,000 distinct CDR3 sequences, approximately 5% seen once. Study-level results: About 8 highly homologous variants formed a TCR beta motif that appeared characteristic of ankylosing spondylitis blood.

Their antigen targets remain unknown. What was sequenced was blood, either unsorted or a sorted T cell fraction (not recorded which). The origin of the receptors is a male donor with ankylosing spondylitis.

The rearrangement uses TRBV10-3 and TRBJ2-1; TRBD2 aligns across 11 bases. This CDR3 is built from 17 residues. The germline gives CDR1 ENHRY, CDR2 SYGVKD. The ends lost 0 bases at V and 3 bases at J; junction bases unmatched: 4. CDR3 amino acids: CAISESPLAGVYNEQFF. For the CDR3, the DNA is TGTGCCATCAGTGAGTCACCACTAGCGGGAGTCTACAATGAGCAGTTCTTC.

This clonotype was counted ten times or more. This chain joins TRBV25-1 and TRBJ2-5, with a tentative D call TRBD1 (5 bases). The V end lost 2 bases, the J end lost 4 bases, and 11 bases lay between the germline ends. This CDR3 region has 14 residues. CDR1 MGHDK and CDR2 SYGVNS come from the germline V gene. CDR3: CASSEVGRAETQYF. DNA of the CDR3: TGTGCCAGCAGTGAAGTGGGCAGGGCAGAGACCCAGTACTTC.

This clonotype has a count of ten or more. This chain joins TRBV7-2 and TRBJ2-1; 7 bases line up with TRBD2. J gave up 15 bases and V 5 bases, and 10 bases lay outside the gene matches. The CDR3 is made up of 12 amino acids. Germline assignment: CDR1 SGHTA and CDR2 FQGNSA. CDR3 in amino acids: CASSTTTSRAFF. The DNA for the CDR3 is TGTGCCAGCAGCACAACGACTAGCAGGGCGTTCTTC.

Many counts were recorded for this clonotype. This chain links TRBV20-1 with TRBJ2-7; D is unclear. The CDR3 runs 14 residues. V gave up 0 bases and J gave up 3 bases, with 12 bases separating them. Germline V gives CDR1 DFQATT, CDR2 SNEGSKA (reference sequence). CDR3 sequence (DNA): TGCAGTGCTAGAGAGCCCTCAGACCACTACGAGCAGTACTTC. It yields the protein CSAREPSDHYEQYF.

This clonotype was observed at least ten times. Compared with germline, one end of the junction differs, possibly owing to a read error. V usage is TRBV20-1 and J usage is TRBJ2-7, with 9 bases matching TRBD1. Per the germline V gene, CDR1 is DFQATT and CDR2 is SNEGSKA (reference sequence). The CDR3 loop spans 14 amino acids. The CDR3 nucleotides read TGCAGTGCGAGAGACAGGGGGTTCTCCTACGAGCAGTACTTC. Translating it yields CSARDRGFSYEQYF.

This clonotype has ten or more counts. The chain couples TRBV5-1 to TRBJ2-3; tentatively, D is TRBD1 (7 bases). CDR3 size: 17 residues. With 4 bases removed from V and 3 bases from J, the gap between germline ends came to 21 bases. Germline CDR1 reads SGHRS; CDR2 reads YFSETQ. CDR3: CASSVRGRQGGTDTQYF. The CDR3 coding sequence is TGCGCCAGCAGCGTCCGGGGGAGACAGGGTGGGACAGATACGCAGTATTTT.

Many counts were recorded for this clonotype. The chain is built from TRBV5-1 and TRBJ1-5; TRBD1 matches 10 bases. The germline V gene encodes CDR1 SGHRS and CDR2 YFSETQ. The CDR3 is 16 amino acids. The trim removed 0 bases at V and 2 bases at J, leaving 2 bases unmatched. The CDR3 loop reads CASSLDGTGGNQPQHF. As DNA, the CDR3 is TGCGCCAGCAGCTTGGATGGGACAGGGGGCAATCAGCCCCAGCATTTT.

This clonotype was seen repeatedly, ten times or more. V gene TRBV24-1 combines with J gene TRBJ2-1; a possible D gene is TRBD1 (6 bases). This CDR3 is built from 17 residues. Trimming removed 3 bases from V and 9 bases from J, with 23 bases in between. Germline CDR1 KGHDR, CDR2 SFDVKD. CDR3 protein: CATSDPLDSPIPGEQFF. The CDR3 DNA sequence: TGTGCCACCAGTGATCCCCTGGACAGTCCTATCCCGGGTGAGCAGTTCTTC.

This clonotype came up many times. V is TRBV29-1 and J is TRBJ2-7; D perhaps matches TRBD2 (7 bases). This CDR3 is built from 15 residues. Germline values: CDR1 SQVTM, CDR2 ANQGSEA. The V end lost 4 bases, the J end lost 2 bases, and 18 bases lay between the germline ends. The CDR3 region has the DNA TGCAGCGTTGCTGGGGGGGCAGGGCTCCCCTACGAGCAGTACTTC. Residues: CSVAGGAGLPYEQYF.

This clonotype came up many times. The chain has TRBV28 and TRBJ2-7; 9 nucleotides align to TRBD1. Trimming at V came to 6 bases and at J to 5 bases, leaving 14 bases not matched to a gene. The V gene's germline CDR1 is MDHEN and CDR2 SYDVKM. This CDR3 region has 16 residues. CDR3 DNA: TGTGCCAGCAGCTCCACGCCGGGACAGGGTTCTCACGAGCAGTACTTC. Its protein is CASSSTPGQGSHEQYF. The whole variable domain, filled in from reference TRBV28 and TRBJ2-7, reads DVKVTQSSRYLVKRTGEKVFLECVQDMDHENMFWYRQDPGLGLRLIYFSYDVKMKEKGDIPEGYSVSREKKERFSLILESASTNQTSMYLCASSSTPGQGSHEQYFGPGTRLTVT.

This clonotype was detected ten times or more. The chain carries TRBV10-3 and TRBJ2-7, with 10 bases that match TRBD1. Trimming removed 6 bases from V and 1 base from J; junction bases left unmatched: 3. The CDR3 extends over 14 amino acids. Germline V lookup: CDR1 ENHRY, CDR2 SYGVKD. In DNA form, the CDR3 reads TGTGCCATCAGGGGGGGACAGGGGTCCTACGAGCAGTACTTC. Translated, it gives CAIRGGQGSYEQYF.

This clonotype was seen repeatedly, ten times or more. The chain has TRBV11-1 and TRBJ2-3; D not resolved. V dropped 2 bases and J dropped 4 bases, with 22 bases sitting between them. Germline V gene data show CDR1 as SGHAT and CDR2 as FQDESV (reference sequence). The CDR3 totals 18 residues. CDR3 protein: CASSLIWAGGRMADTQYF. CDR3 nucleotides: TGTGCCAGCAGCTTAATCTGGGCAGGTGGAAGGATGGCAGATACGCAGTATTTT.

This clonotype was seen at least ten times. V is TRBV28 and J is TRBJ1-1, with D unresolved. Trimming shortened V by 11 bases and J by 1 base, and 14 bases separated the two germline ends. This CDR3 contains 13 residues. Germline CDR1 reads MDHEN; CDR2 reads SYDVKM. The CDR3 coding sequence is TGTGCCTATGGCGGGATGGCGAACACTGAAGCTTTCTTT. It codes for CAYGGMANTEAFF.

This clonotype has ten or more counts. The J gene is TRBJ2-2, the V gene TRBV28; D gene uncertain. Trimming stripped 5 bases from V and 6 bases from J, with 16 bases between. Germline V lookup: CDR1 MDHEN, CDR2 SYDVKM. This CDR3 has 15 residues. CDR3 amino acids: CASSPLSSPPGELFF. The CDR3 DNA follows: TGTGCCAGCAGTCCGCTCTCGAGCCCCCCCGGGGAGCTGTTTTTT.

This clonotype was seen a handful of times. The chain joins TRBV4-1 to TRBJ2-1, with TRBD2 matching over 9 bases. The CDR3 spans 15 residues. The J segment lost 5 bases and the V segment lost 4 bases, leaving 6 bases of the junction unmatched. CDR1 and CDR2 from the germline V gene are MGHRA and YSYEKL. The CDR3 bases are TGCGCCAGCAGCCGCTATAGACTAGCGGACAATGAGCAGTTCTTC. Protein sequence: CASSRYRLADNEQFF.

This clonotype came up many times. The chain has TRBV18 and TRBJ1-1; no clear D. The CDR3 loop spans 14 amino acids. Trimming pared 6 bases from V and 4 bases from J, leaving 15 bases between. Germline V gene sequence: CDR1 KGHSH, CDR2 LQKENI. This chain's CDR3 is CASSLHVGSTEAFF. The DNA of the CDR3 is TGTGCCAGCTCCCTTCATGTGGGATCCACTGAAGCTTTCTTT.

The chain couples TRBV2 to TRBJ1-2; 7 bases are shared with TRBD1. J gave up 8 bases and V 4 bases, and 4 bases lay outside the gene matches. Germline V gene data show CDR1 as SNHLY and CDR2 as FYNNEI. CDR3 length: 12 residues. CDR3 bases: TGTGCCAGCAGTGTGGGACAGATAGGCTACACCTTC. It yields the protein CASSVGQIGYTF.

The chain carries TRBV20-1 and TRBJ2-7; D is tentatively TRBD1 or TRBD2 (6 bases each). The CDR3 spans 11 residues. Trimming took off 7 bases at V and 6 bases at J, with 13 bases between the two ends. CDR1 is DFQATT, CDR2 SNEGSKA, per germline (reference sequence). The chain's CDR3 is CSVKRGVEQYF. The DNA for the CDR3 is TGCAGTGTTAAAAGGGGGGTCGAGCAGTACTTC.

This clonotype showed up many times. The gene calls are TRBV28 and TRBJ2-5; 9 bases agree with TRBD1. This CDR3 is 15 amino acids long. CDR1 is MDHEN, CDR2 SYDVKM, per germline. The junction had 7 bases not matched to a gene; V was cut back by 5 bases and J by 3 bases. CDR3 sequence (DNA): TGTGCCAGCAGTCGGGGACAGGGCCGAGAAGAGACCCAGTACTTC. Its translation: CASSRGQGREETQYF.

The table lists this clonotype with many counts. This rearrangement joins TRBV11-2 to TRBJ1-4; D is undetermined. Germline CDR1 reads SGHAT; CDR2 reads FQNNGV. CDR3 length equals 13 residues. The V end was cut by 3 bases, the J end by 5 bases, with 7 bases between. The CDR3 DNA is TGTGCCAGCAGCTTTAGAGGGAATGAAAAACTGTTTTTT. The encoded protein is CASSFRGNEKLFF.

This clonotype was found many times. The genes are TRBV20-1 and TRBJ1-1; 8 positions agree with TRBD1. Germline V lookup: CDR1 DFQATT, CDR2 SNEGSKA (reference sequence). V was clipped by 4 bases and J by 0 bases; unmatched bases: 7. The CDR3 is 15 amino acids. The CDR3 is CSATRDRRLNTEAFF. The CDR3, as DNA: TGCAGTGCTACCAGGGACAGGAGATTGAACACTGAAGCTTTCTTT.

This clonotype was seen more than once but under ten times. The J gene is TRBJ2-7, the V gene TRBV5-1, with TRBD1 matching over 10 bases. Germline CDR1 is SGHRS and CDR2 is YFSETQ. The CDR3 sequence is 14 residues long. Unmatched junction bases numbered 8, after V lost 4 bases and J lost 7 bases. CDR3 nucleotides: TGCGCCAGCAGCCACGGGACAGGGGCCGAGGAGCAGTACTTC. This gives the protein CASSHGTGAEEQYF.

This clonotype was counted ten times or more. CDR3 sequence: CASSKVLAGAYNEQFF. In DNA, the CDR3 is TGTGCCAGCAGCAAAGTGTTAGCGGGGGCCTACAATGAGCAGTTCTTC. This sequence joins TRBV4-2 and TRBJ2-1; 9 nucleotides align to TRBD2. The V segment lost 5 bases and the J segment 2 bases; nucleotides outside the gene matches: 7. The CDR3 runs 16 residues. Per germline, CDR1 LGHNA and CDR2 YNFKEQ.